This record concerns one T cell receptor (beta chain) sequence. V lost 1 base to trimming and J lost 0 bases, with 23 bases between them. Germline CDR1 and CDR2: SGHRS and YFSETQ. The CDR3 is made up of 20 amino acids. This record comes from a study of high-grade serous ovarian cancer treatment subgroups. Study details: Mean per sample: approximately 14,000 reads, around 7,300 unique TCR beta rearrangements.

The repertoire was sequenced with immunoSEQ multiplex PCR; TCRdb's copy has only in-frame clones and lacks some. This table holds 7,000 or so clones, around 79% found once. Tumor samples were obtained before definitive surgery or chemotherapy. The chain combines TRBV5-1 with TRBJ2-1; the D call may be TRBD1 or TRBD2 (5 bases each). Sequenced input: tumor tissue. The clonotype comes from a human donor with high-grade serous ovarian cancer. This chain's CDR3 is CASSLMGFRGGPSSYNEQFF. Written as DNA, the CDR3 is TGCGCCAGCAGCTTGATGGGGTTTAGGGGCGGGCCGAGCTCCTACAATGAGCAGTTCTTC.